This entry concerns a single T cell receptor beta chain. The conserved phenylalanine or tryptophan is not found at the CDR3 terminus, so this likely reflects a read error. The data are from a study of tumor-infiltrating lymphocytes in primary liver carcinoma. The CDR3 is made up of 15 amino acids. V lost 3 bases, J lost 3 bases, and 8 bases stayed unmatched. Germline CDR1 is GTSNPN and CDR2 is SVGIG (reference sequence). Co-extraction yielded RNA and DNA from 20-30 mg of unsorted bulk tissue. Constant-region priming of roughly 490 ng total RNA yielded TCR beta cDNA. Investigators got TCR beta libraries out of three nested multiplex PCR rounds, done with slightly modified ARM-PCR. The first two PCR rounds, approximately 10 cycles each, used TRBV1-TRBV30 forward primers and a C-beta reverse primer. Using its own MiXCR run on the multiplex PCR reads, TCRdb lists one record per CDR3 protein. The sample includes approximately 37,000 distinct CDR3 sequences, over 65% of them seen just once.

This clonotype was sampled from a man in his forties with primary liver carcinoma and hepatitis B virus infection. The chain uses TRBV30 and TRBJ2-4, with TRBD2 matching over 7 bases. Source material: liver tumor tissue from sampling region 4. Subset noted: tumor region T4, right-lateral pole. The chain's CDR3 is CAWSEGGLGKNIQYS. CDR3 DNA: TGTGCCTGGAGCGAGGGAGGGCTTGGCAAAAACATTCAGTACTCT.